The 10 T cell receptor beta chains given below trace back to one sample, sequenced in a study of vaccination effects on CD4 cells after COVID-19. Using immunoSEQ multiplex PCR, the repertoire was profiled, and TCRdb retains in-frame clones only, with some absent. Of just under 75,000 clones listed, approximately 73% were seen once; the top ten hold more than 2%. Isolation of CD4+ T cells took place after 10 to 11 days of culture. Everyone in the study got two shots of either the BNT162b2 or mRNA-1273 vaccine. No antigen is known for these receptors. Material: CD4+ T cells from PBMCs cultured without peptide, obtained after COVID-19 vaccination. The receptor set was obtained from a human donor who received a COVID-19 vaccine.

The gene calls are TRBV6-1 and TRBJ1-2; 8 bases agree with TRBD1. The CDR3 spans 17 residues. The germline gives CDR1 MNHNS, CDR2 SASEGT. With V trimmed by 1 base and J by 2 bases, 9 bases remained unmatched. CDR3 bases: TGTGCCAGCAGTGAAGGTCGTGGGACAGGTAACAACTATGGCTACACCTTC. It is translated as CASSEGRGTGNNYGYTF.

This chain connects TRBV5-1 to TRBJ1-1, with a possible D match to TRBD1 (6 bases). CDR3 size: 15 residues. V lost 0 bases to trimming and J lost 5 bases, with 14 bases between them. Germline V CDR1 and CDR2: SGHRS, YFSETQ. The CDR3: CASSLEGGVRTEAFF. The DNA of the CDR3 is TGCGCCAGCAGCTTGGAGGGGGGGGTACGGACTGAAGCTTTCTTT. Filled out from reference TRBV5-1 and TRBJ1-1, the complete variable domain reads KAGVTQTPRYLIKTRGQQVTLSCSPISGHRSVSWYQQTPGQGLQFLFEYFSETQRNKGNFPGRFSGRQFSNSRSEMNVSTLELGDSALYLCASSLEGGVRTEAFFGQGTRLTVV.

This clone was observed a handful of times. This chain connects TRBV19 to TRBJ1-2, with D hard to call. Trimming cost V 6 bases and J 9 bases, with 8 bases left between them. The CDR3 spans 10 residues. Germline V gene sequence: CDR1 LNHDA, CDR2 SQIVND (reference sequence). The CDR3 is CASSETSYTF. The CDR3 DNA is TGTGCCAGTAGCGAGACGAGCTACACCTTC.

The V and J genes are TRBV10-1 and TRBJ1-1, with D unresolved. The germline V gene encodes CDR1 WNHNN and CDR2 SYGVQD (reference sequence). The CDR3 is 14 residues long. Trimming shortened V by 4 bases and J by 1 base, and 10 bases separated the two germline ends. The CDR3 region is CASSVSRGNTEAFF. The CDR3 nucleotides read TGCGCCAGCAGTGTAAGCCGGGGGAACACTGAAGCTTTCTTT.

The chain recombines TRBV19 with TRBJ2-7; D gene ambiguous. Per germline, CDR1 LNHDA and CDR2 SQIVND (reference sequence). The germline V and J ends were trimmed by 2 bases and 6 bases, with 11 bases remaining between them. This CDR3 is 13 amino acids long. CDR3 sequence reads: CASSITFGVEQYV. The CDR3 DNA follows: TGTGCCAGTAGTATAACGTTTGGGGTCGAGCAGTACGTC.

This clone was observed a single time. This chain uses TRBV9 with TRBJ2-1; no definite D call. The CDR3 has 14 amino acids. V was shortened by 0 bases and J by 5 bases, with 9 bases between the two germline ends. Germline lookup yields CDR1 SGDLS and CDR2 YYNGEE. The CDR3 DNA is TGTGCCAGCAGCGTAGGAGTCTACGACAATGAGCAGTTCTTC. Its protein product is CASSVGVYDNEQFF.

The chain is built from TRBV2 and TRBJ1-5, with D possibly being TRBD1 (5 bases). The CDR3 is 15 amino acids. V lost 8 bases to trimming and J lost 4 bases, with 18 bases between them. Germline CDR1 SNHLY, CDR2 FYNNEI. CDR3 protein: CASGHRDGVNQPQHF. CDR3 DNA: TGTGCCAGCGGGCACCGGGACGGAGTAAATCAGCCCCAGCATTTT.

The CDR3 DNA follows: TGTGCCAGCAGCGTAGGTAGTACAGCCAACTATGGCTACACCTTC. It encodes CASSVGSTANYGYTF. The chain employs TRBV9 and TRBJ1-2; D not certain. Per germline, CDR1 SGDLS and CDR2 YYNGEE. The CDR3 totals 15 residues. V was pared by 0 bases and J by 2 bases, with 11 bases between.

The gene calls are TRBV7-2 and TRBJ1-2; D remains unclear. Germline V gives CDR1 SGHTA, CDR2 FQGNSA. The CDR3 runs 16 residues. V was cut by 0 bases and J by 8 bases, with 19 bases left in between. The CDR3 sequence: CASSLAGGSGSGGYTF. Here the CDR3 DNA reads TGTGCCAGCAGCTTAGCGGGAGGATCCGGATCGGGGGGCTACACCTTC.

This clone was picked up a small number of times. The V call is TRBV7-2, the J call TRBJ1-2; D is ambiguous. This CDR3 has 16 residues. Trimming stripped 1 base from V and 7 bases from J, with 19 bases between. Germline assignment: CDR1 SGHTA and CDR2 FQGNSA. The DNA for the CDR3 is TGTGCCAGCAGCTTAGGGACGGTCCCCGGGGAAGCTGGCTACACCTTC. Translation: CASSLGTVPGEAGYTF.